This TCR beta chain was sequenced in a study of regulatory T cells in long-lasting Graves disease (dated by TCRdb to the early 2020s). Concerning the study at large: Patients with newly diagnosed Graves' disease had been on antithyroid drugs for under 3 months. Persistent Graves' disease patients were compared with newly diagnosed Graves' disease patients by peripheral blood TCR sequencing and RNA sequencing. The study was conducted in China and was registered as a clinical trial. A total of around 35 samples underwent TCR sequencing: around 13 from persistent and some 20 from newly diagnosed Graves' disease patients.

Ten or more counts support this clonotype. This clone's antigen is unknown. No base-level quality is on record; no much larger clone is a single base apart. Overall results and qualifications from the work: Compared with newly diagnosed patients, persistent Graves' disease patients had lower TCR Shannon entropy and fewer highly expanded clones, which suggests clonal expansion. Peripheral blood alone was examined, since thyroid tissue, which constituted the primary lesion, could not be accessed. Preferential use of TRBV28, TRBJ1-2 and TRBJ2-5 was observed in persistent disease, whereas TRBV20-1 and TRBJ2-1 were favored in newly diagnosed disease. Patients with persistent disease shared more public clonotypes (around 3,000) than newly diagnosed patients did (more than 900). The authors acknowledged the small sample size as a limitation that may reduce accuracy. Sequencing and analysis were limited to the TCR beta chain.

CDR1 and CDR2 are read off the germline V gene (reference sequence) as DFQATT and SNEGSKA. Including the terminal cysteine and phenylalanine, the CDR3 comprises 13 residues. This entry keeps only the CDR3 DNA: 39 bases, framed from base 1. What the time point label conveys for this sample: newly diagnosed GD, antithyroid drugs for less than 3 months. For both TCR sequencing and RNA sequencing, RNA was extracted from PBMCs using TRIzol. The diagnosis of Graves' disease was made according to American Thyroid Association guidelines. Recruitment of patients was carried out at an endocrinology department in Xi'an, China. Each patient gave 8.5 to 9.5 milliliters of peripheral blood, collected in an EDTA anticoagulant tube. Ficoll Paque Plus density gradient separation was used to isolate PBMCs, and no further T cell sorting was performed. An Agilent 2100 Bioanalyzer and agarose gel were used to check RNA quality, and a NanoDrop 2000 was used to measure RNA concentration.

Receptor amplification or capture employed multiplex PCR. Instrument used: Illumina HiSeq 4000. iRepertoire HTBI primers and Arm-PCR amplification of CDR3 regions were used to construct TCR beta libraries. Before sequencing, the PCR products underwent gel purification. The authors' analysis ran thus. Gene usage analysis of CDR3 amino acid clonotypes used the 62 TRBV and more than 13 TRBJ segments found across samples. COPE and FqMerger were used to merge filtered high-quality paired reads into contigs. BLAST was used to align contigs to IMGT TRBV, TRBD and TRBJ reference genes, with CDR3 defined following IMGT. Clonotypes above 0.1% frequency were classified as highly expanded clones. Shannon entropy served as the measure of repertoire diversity, while the Gini coefficient captured V-J evenness. Public clonotypes were defined as clonotypes shared by more than one individual. Through fastp at Q25 and MiXCR, TCRdb rebuilt clones from the public reads, retaining in-frame beta chains. One record per CDR3 amino acid sequence lists the most common genes and DNA. The authors' filters were not applied to this entry. The table for this sample lists hundreds of thousands of distinct CDR3 sequences; 16% of them were counted only once. Of the sample, around 19% falls within the top ten clones.

These data were also reused for a study on T cells in Graves' hyperthyroidism and ophthalmopathy. As that second study puts it: Stable Graves' hyperthyroidism was defined as no progression to ophthalmopathy during 18 months of follow-up. Hyperthyroidism patients were newly diagnosed, had a disease duration of under 2 months, and were aged 18 to 65 years. The study excluded patients with uncontrolled infections, other autoimmune diseases, pregnancy or lactation. Diagnoses were established on the basis of clinical symptoms, serum thyroxine and TRAb, thyroid ultrasound, and orbital computed tomography. For the first round of RT-PCR on the TCR CDR3, the HTBI primer set was used together with the Qiagen OneStep RT-PCR kit. Most expanded thyroid clonotypes (frequency above 0.001) were also found in blood, which suggests that blood repertoires may mirror thyroid immune responses. Ophthalmopathy was separated from stable hyperthyroidism by a 13 V-J signature model, with about 86% sensitivity and about 81% specificity obtained in cross-validation and 80%/75% obtained in testing. In validation, the model predicted progression to ophthalmopathy a median of roughly six months before onset, with 70% to 71% sensitivity and just under 75% specificity. To identify TCR V-J signatures that set the groups apart, the researchers used a discovery cohort of 100 patients, made up of under 50 with Graves' ophthalmopathy and about 55 with stable Graves' hyperthyroidism. Whether ophthalmopathy could be predicted prospectively was tested in an independent validation cohort made up of 18 to 20 hyperthyroidism patients plus 17 patients who later progressed to ophthalmopathy. The approximately 90 discovery patients were randomly split 7:3 into training and test sets. The study also compared thyroid tissue and blood T-cell repertoires from 6 or 7 Graves' hyperthyroidism patients. Once sampling was done, hyperthyroidism patients were given methimazole at a starting dose of 30 mg daily, whereas ophthalmopathy patients were given high-dose intravenous methylprednisolone. The libraries were constructed in a second round of multiplex PCR and then size-selected and purified. The libraries were sequenced on an Illumina HiSeq2000 using paired-end 100 bp reads. Raw data were processed with SOAPnuke, discarding reads with adapters, uncalled bases, mean Phred below 15, or no exact constant-primer or identifier match. COPE v1.2.5 was used to merge the high-quality paired reads, and each unique nucleotide sequence was defined as a clonotype. MiTCR v1.1 was used to align clonotypes to the IMGT TRBV, TRBD and TRBJ reference segments. The analysis was restricted to V-J combinations with a frequency above 0.0001, which together covered about 99% of the repertoires. The TCS score was defined as F50 (clonal expansion) divided by E x V (chaos), with BLOSUM62-based TCRdist calculated between CDR3 peptides within each V-J. Welch's t-statistics and random forest reduced around 550 V-J features to 10 to 15, which were used in a naive Bayes classifier (R e1071). No statistical method was used to set the sample size in advance, and investigators knew the group allocation. TCR Vbeta CDR3 sequencing of 135 peripheral blood samples (over 40 ophthalmopathy, 75 to 85 hyperthyroidism and around 17 progressor patients) is reported in the paper.

The receptor was derived from a woman aged 25 to 39 with Graves disease. Donor details come from another sample of the same person, matched by shared clones. The chain links TRBV20-1 with TRBJ2-3; the D region possibly corresponds to TRBD1 (6 bases align). The source was peripheral blood mononuclear cells (PBMCs), collected at new diagnosis, from a patient treated with antithyroid drugs. CDR3 region: CSAPNRGTDTQYF. In nucleotide form, the sequence is TGCAGCGCACCCAACAGGGGCACAGATACGCAGTATTTT.